The 30 T cell receptor beta chains presented below share a single source sample, sequenced in a study of post-analysis software for immune sequencing data (dated by TCRdb to the mid-2010s). What the work shows at the level of the full study, not this receptor alone: Significantly higher frequencies in patients than in controls were found for about five TRBV segments, including TRBV5-6, TRBV5-1 and TRBV20-1.

The protocol used for the library was PCR. Sequenced on an Illumina HiSeq 2500. To reduce PCR and sequencing biases, unique molecular identifiers were built into the TCR beta cDNA libraries. TCRdb trimmed the raw reads at Q25, called clones with MiXCR and kept productive beta chains. Every CDR3 protein is listed once, alongside the most common genes and DNA of its rows. This sample has over 700,000 distinct CDR3 sequences in its table, and roughly 27% of those were observed once. The top ten constitute around 0.55% of the sample. Their target antigens are unknown. Sequencing was carried out using blood. The receptor set was obtained from a girl aged 10-17 years with multiple sclerosis.

The chain joins TRBV14 to TRBJ1-2, with D uncertain. The CDR3 runs 15 residues. V was pared by 5 bases and J by 8 bases, with 21 bases between. Per the germline V gene, CDR1 is SGHDN and CDR2 is FVKESK. The CDR3 sequence is CASSKIGLLEGGYTF. The CDR3 region has the DNA TGTGCCAGCAGCAAAATCGGGCTGCTCGAGGGAGGCTACACCTTC.

The rearrangement joins TRBV5-1 to TRBJ1-6, with D possibly being TRBD1 (5 bases). Trimming left V 2 bases short and J 6 bases short, with 9 bases between. The CDR3 is 14 amino acids. The germline V gene has CDR1 SGHRS and CDR2 YFSETQ. The CDR3 bases are TGCGCCAGCAGCTTCAGCGGGGGTAATTCACCCCTCCACTTT. Translated: CASSFSGGNSPLHF.

The chain uses TRBV7-2 and TRBJ2-7; D may correspond to TRBD1 or TRBD2 (5 bases each). The CDR3 has 13 amino acids. Deletions cut 4 bases from V and 2 bases from J, with 9 bases between. Germline V CDR1 and CDR2: SGHTA, FQGNSA. CDR3 DNA: TGTGCCAGCAGCTATTGGGGGACCTACGAGCAGTACTTC. Amino acids: CASSYWGTYEQYF. Together with reference TRBV7-2 and TRBJ2-7, the CDR3 gives the full variable domain: GAGVSQSPSNKVTEKGKDVELRCDPISGHTALYWYRQSLGQGLEFLIYFQGNSAPDKSGLPSDRFSAERTGGSVSTLTIQRTQQEDSAVYLCASSYWGTYEQYFGPGTRLTVT.

V usage is TRBV3-1 and J usage is TRBJ1-1; possibly TRBD1 for D (6 bases). Between the trimmed V and J ends, which lost 7 bases and 1 base, there was a span of 13 bases. The CDR3 loop spans 14 amino acids. The germline gives CDR1 LGHDT, CDR2 YNNKEL (reference sequence). CDR3: CASKRQAANTEAFF. CDR3 in DNA: TGTGCCAGCAAACGACAGGCCGCGAACACTGAAGCTTTCTTT.

This clonotype turned up a few times. The CDR3 loop reads CASSQGTNTDTQYF. For the CDR3, the DNA is TGTGCCAGCAGCCAAGGGACTAATACAGATACGCAGTATTTT. The J gene is TRBJ2-3, the V gene TRBV6-2 or TRBV6-3; 7 bases match TRBD2. This CDR3 has 14 residues. Germline assignment: CDR1 MNHEY and CDR2 SVGEGT. J was trimmed by 3 bases and V by 6 bases; bases with no gene match: 6.

This clonotype was found a few times. The J gene is TRBJ1-1, the V gene TRBV5-1, with a possible D match to TRBD1 (5 bases). The CDR3 loop spans 14 amino acids. Trimming shortened V by 2 bases and J by 0 bases, and 8 bases separated the two germline ends. The germline V gene encodes CDR1 SGHRS and CDR2 YFSETQ. The CDR3 reads CASSFGTVNTEAFF. In DNA form, the CDR3 reads TGCGCCAGCAGCTTTGGGACGGTGAACACTGAAGCTTTCTTT.

This clonotype has only a few counts. The J gene is TRBJ2-1, the V gene TRBV20-1; a possible D gene is TRBD1 (6 bases). Trimming pared 6 bases from V and 9 bases from J, leaving 21 bases between. Per germline, CDR1 DFQATT and CDR2 SNEGSKA (reference sequence). This CDR3 region has 14 residues. In DNA form, the CDR3 reads TGCAGTGCAACCCCGGACAGTTCGCGAAGTGAGCAGTTCTTC. The encoded protein is CSATPDSSRSEQFF.

In its sample, this clonotype was seen a few times. This chain joins TRBV5-1 and TRBJ2-3; 9 positions match TRBD1. The germline gives CDR1 SGHRS, CDR2 YFSETQ. This CDR3 spans 16 amino acids. V gave up 1 base and J gave up 2 bases; unmatched junction bases: 5. This CDR3 is CASSLTGGTTTDTQYF. In DNA, the CDR3 is TGCGCCAGCAGCTTGACAGGGGGCACTACCACAGATACGCAGTATTTT.

This clonotype was detected ten times or more. This sequence joins TRBV6-5 and TRBJ2-7, with D unclear. The CDR3 is 16 amino acids. CDR1 and CDR2 (germline): MNHEY, SVGAGI. V lost 0 bases to trimming and J lost 0 bases, with 12 bases between them. The CDR3 region has the DNA TGTGCCAGCAGTTACTCTCTGGGTCTGAGCTCCTACGAGCAGTACTTC. Encoded protein: CASSYSLGLSSYEQYF.

The chain carries TRBV7-9 and TRBJ2-6; D gene ambiguous. The CDR3 totals 19 residues. V gave up 2 bases and J gave up 0 bases, with 17 bases separating them. In germline, CDR1 is SEHNR, CDR2 FQNEAQ (reference sequence). This CDR3 reads CASSLIVSGQPSGANVLTF. The CDR3 nucleotides read TGTGCCAGCAGCTTAATAGTATCGGGCCAGCCCTCTGGGGCCAACGTCCTGACTTTC.

J is TRBJ1-5 and V is TRBV5-4; D might be TRBD1 (5 bases). Germline CDR1 SGHNT, CDR2 YYREEE (reference sequence). CDR3 size: 14 residues. The V end was cut by 0 bases, the J end by 5 bases, with 9 bases between. Written as DNA, the CDR3 is TGTGCCAGCAGCTTGGGGGGGAACCATCAGCCCCAGCATTTT. It is translated as CASSLGGNHQPQHF.

This clonotype was seen a few times. One end of the junction varies from germline; a read error may be responsible. V usage is TRBV24-1 and J usage is TRBJ2-1; 9 bases match TRBD1. This CDR3 has 18 amino acids. Looked up from germline, CDR1 is KGHDR and CDR2 is SFDVKD. In nucleotides, the CDR3 is TGTGCCACCGGTGACTCGACGTCTGGGACAGGGTCCTACAATGAGCAGTTCTTC. Protein sequence: CATGDSTSGTGSYNEQFF.

This chain connects TRBV3-1 to TRBJ2-2, with 7 bases identical to TRBD1. V shed 3 bases, J shed 4 bases, and the junction held 5 bases outside the gene matches. Germline V CDR1 and CDR2: LGHDT, YNNKEL (reference sequence). The CDR3 is 15 residues long. The CDR3 region is CASSHGDRATGELFF. The CDR3 DNA follows: TGTGCCAGCAGCCATGGGGACAGAGCCACCGGGGAGCTGTTTTTT.

V usage is TRBV29-1 and J usage is TRBJ2-6; no firm D call. Trimming removed 4 bases at V and 0 bases at J, with 7 bases between. In germline, CDR1 is SQVTM, CDR2 ANQGSEA. CDR3 length: 14 residues. The CDR3 coding sequence is TGCAGCGTTGTTGGAGACTCTGGGGCCAACGTCCTGACTTTC. Protein sequence: CSVVGDSGANVLTF.

The chain combines TRBV20-1 with TRBJ2-3; D gene uncertain. The CDR3 is 17 amino acids. Trimming shortened V by 3 bases and J by 6 bases, and 25 bases separated the two germline ends. Germline V gene lookup returns CDR1 DFQATT and CDR2 SNEGSKA (reference sequence). As DNA, the CDR3 is TGCAGTGCTAGCCCACCCTCCACCCTCGATCCCGTGGATACGCAGTATTTT. Its translation is CSASPPSTLDPVDTQYF.

Only a few counts were recorded for this clonotype. V and J are TRBV29-1 and TRBJ2-7; 9 bases map to TRBD2. V trimming: 6 bases; J trimming: 3 bases; junction bases outside the gene matches: 18. The CDR3 sequence is 17 residues long. Germline-derived CDR1 and CDR2 are SQVTM and ANQGSEA. The CDR3 is CSVKGTVKTSGFYEQYF. CDR3 coding DNA: TGCAGCGTCAAAGGGACAGTTAAGACTAGCGGCTTCTACGAGCAGTACTTC.

This clonotype was picked up one time. The chain joins TRBV7-2 to TRBJ2-5; D may be TRBD2 (7 bases). Trimming shortened V by 4 bases and J by 11 bases, and 29 bases separated the two germline ends. Germline V CDR1 and CDR2: SGHTA, FQGNSA. The length of the CDR3 is 17 residues. CDR3 sequence: CASSWGGGRERLDEQYF. The CDR3 nucleotides are TGTGCCAGCAGCTGGGGTGGGGGGCGGGAGCGATTAGATGAGCAGTACTTC.

This clonotype occurred a few times. The chain is built from TRBV4-3 and TRBJ1-2; the D gene is possibly TRBD1 (5 bases). Germline lookup yields CDR1 LGHNA and CDR2 YSLEER. The CDR3 loop spans 16 amino acids. With 5 bases removed from V and 7 bases from J, the gap between germline ends came to 23 bases. The CDR3: CASSSTRGLLGSGYTF. CDR3 DNA sequence: TGCGCCAGCAGCTCAACCCGGGGCCTCCTGGGGAGTGGCTACACCTTC.

The chain recombines TRBV5-1 with TRBJ2-1; D is uncertain. Trimming shortened V by 2 bases and J by 8 bases, and 11 bases separated the two germline ends. The V gene's germline CDR1 is SGHRS and CDR2 YFSETQ. The CDR3 contains 13 residues. The CDR3 DNA reads as TGCGCCAGCAGCTTCAGGCCGGGTGATGAGCAGTTCTTC. Translation gives CASSFRPGDEQFF. The full variable domain, with the rest looked up from reference TRBV5-1 and TRBJ2-1, is KAGVTQTPRYLIKTRGQQVTLSCSPISGHRSVSWYQQTPGQGLQFLFEYFSETQRNKGNFPGRFSGRQFSNSRSEMNVSTLELGDSALYLCASSFRPGDEQFFGPGTRLTVL.

The J gene is TRBJ2-3, the V gene TRBV20-1; D is ambiguous. Per germline, CDR1 DFQATT and CDR2 SNEGSKA (reference sequence). The CDR3 totals 15 residues. The V end was cut by 3 bases, the J end by 6 bases, with 19 bases between. The CDR3 bases are TGCAGTGCTAGTTGGGCCGAGGCCGCGATGGATACGCAGTATTTT. Translating gives CSASWAEAAMDTQYF.

The gene calls are TRBV18 and TRBJ2-1; 9 bases map to TRBD2. This CDR3 has 14 amino acids. In germline, CDR1 is KGHSH, CDR2 LQKENI. The trim removed 5 bases at V and 6 bases at J, leaving 5 bases unmatched. CDR3 in amino acids: CASSLREGLNEQFF. In nucleotides, the CDR3 is TGTGCCAGCTCATTGCGGGAGGGCCTCAATGAGCAGTTCTTC. Full variable domain (outside the CDR3, taken from reference TRBV18 and TRBJ2-1): NAGVMQNPRHLVRRRGQEARLRCSPMKGHSHVYWYRQLPEEGLKFMVYLQKENIIDESGMPKERFSAEFPKEGPSILRIQQVVRGDSAAYFCASSLREGLNEQFFGPGTRLTVL.

This clonotype was seen a handful of times. V and J are TRBV20-1 and TRBJ2-4, with 8 positions matching TRBD2. This CDR3 spans 15 amino acids. Trimming took 3 bases from V and 8 from J; bases not matched to a gene: 12. CDR1 and CDR2 from the germline V gene are DFQATT and SNEGSKA (reference sequence). The CDR3 sequence: CSASSYGGGRDIQYF. The CDR3 nucleotides read TGCAGTGCTAGCAGTTACGGGGGGGGCCGAGACATTCAGTACTTC.

The chain recombines TRBV10-3 with TRBJ2-5; 7 positions match TRBD2. TRBJ2-7 explains the end of the DNA better; the J call may be wrong. The germline CDR1 and CDR2 sequences are ENHRY and SYGVKD. This CDR3 has 14 residues. CDR3 in DNA: TGTGCCATCAGGGGATCGACGGGGGGCTACGAGCAGTACTTC. Translated, it gives CAIRGSTGGYEQYF.

This clonotype was counted only a few times. V and J are TRBV27 and TRBJ1-2, with 8 positions matching TRBD1. Germline V lookup: CDR1 MNHEY, CDR2 SMNVEV (reference sequence). This CDR3 comprises 13 residues. V shed 4 bases and J 6 bases; nucleotides not matched to a gene: 4. The CDR3 nucleotides are TGTGCCAGCAGTTCGGACAGGGTACATGGCTACACCTTC. Translation gives CASSSDRVHGYTF.

This clonotype occurred a few times. V usage is TRBV6-1 and J usage is TRBJ1-5, with D perhaps matching TRBD1 (5 bases). Trimming stripped 1 base from V and 3 bases from J, with 13 bases between. CDR3 length equals 16 residues. Germline V gene sequence: CDR1 MNHNS, CDR2 SASEGT. This CDR3 reads CASSEDKTAPNQPQHF. CDR3 bases: TGTGCCAGCAGTGAAGATAAGACAGCACCCAATCAGCCCCAGCATTTT.

Worth noting for this clonotype: An end of the junction does not agree with germline; a read error may underlie this. The rearrangement links TRBV12-3 or TRBV12-4 to TRBJ1-1; no reliable D call. The CDR3 length is 15 residues. For the CDR3, the DNA is TGTGCCAGCAGTTTTCCAAGAGTGATGAACGCTGAAGCTTTCTTT. Protein: CASSFPRVMNAEAFF.

This clonotype was seen a few times. The chain recombines TRBV5-1 with TRBJ2-5; D is unclear. V shed 0 bases and J shed 4 bases, with 7 bases lying between them. The CDR3 has 13 amino acids. Germline V gene data show CDR1 as SGHRS and CDR2 as YFSETQ. CDR3 sequence reads: CASSLEDGETQYF. The CDR3 DNA follows: TGCGCCAGCAGCTTGGAGGATGGAGAGACCCAGTACTTC.

This clonotype was observed many times. This chain uses TRBV4-1 with TRBJ2-1; no reliable D call. The CDR3 sequence is 12 residues long. The V gene lost 1 base and the J gene lost 8 bases, with 6 bases spanning the gap. CDR1 MGHRA and CDR2 YSYEKL come from the germline V gene. CDR3 nucleotides: TGCGCCAGCAGCCAAGGTTATGATGAGCAGTTCTTC. It encodes CASSQGYDEQFF.

In this sample, this clonotype turned up a few times. This chain joins TRBV5-1 and TRBJ1-2; 7 nucleotides agree with TRBD1. Germline V CDR1 and CDR2: SGHRS, YFSETQ. The CDR3 sequence is 14 residues long. V gave up 4 bases and J gave up 8 bases; unmatched junction bases: 11. The CDR3 DNA reads as TGCGCCAGCAGCCCAATCAGGGGGGCGTCCGGCTACACCTTC. Encoded protein: CASSPIRGASGYTF. Full variable domain (rest looked up from reference TRBV5-1 and TRBJ1-2): KAGVTQTPRYLIKTRGQQVTLSCSPISGHRSVSWYQQTPGQGLQFLFEYFSETQRNKGNFPGRFSGRQFSNSRSEMNVSTLELGDSALYLCASSPIRGASGYTFGSGTRLTVV.

The genes are TRBV20-1 and TRBJ2-7; TRBD2 aligns across 7 bases. Germline V gene lookup returns CDR1 DFQATT and CDR2 SNEGSKA (reference sequence). The CDR3 consists of 15 residues. Losses at the gene ends were 5 bases for V and 0 bases for J; bases not matched to a gene: 10. The CDR3 is CSAYLSGASSYEQYF. The CDR3 DNA reads TGCAGTGCTTACCTAAGCGGGGCTAGCTCCTACGAGCAGTACTTC.